This record covers a single TCR beta chain. Between the trimmed V and J ends, which lost 10 bases and 1 base, there was a span of 13 bases. The CDR3 is 14 residues long. Looked up from germline, CDR1 is MNHEY and CDR2 is SVGAGI. This entry is derived from a study of T cell changes during pregnancy in multiple sclerosis. Only in-frame clones appear in the TCRdb table, and some are missing; sequencing was by immunoSEQ multiplex PCR. Among around 47,000 clones, around 93% were seen once, and the ten largest hold about 4.7%. The sample was CD8+ T cells from peripheral blood mononuclear cells, taken in the first trimester of pregnancy. The receptor was derived from a female donor with multiple sclerosis, enrolled in a pregnancy study. V gene TRBV6-5 combines with J gene TRBJ2-2, with D possibly matching TRBD1 (5 bases). The CDR3 DNA is TGTGCCACCGATCCAGGGATGAACACCGGGGAGCTGTTTTTT. Translated: CATDPGMNTGELFF.